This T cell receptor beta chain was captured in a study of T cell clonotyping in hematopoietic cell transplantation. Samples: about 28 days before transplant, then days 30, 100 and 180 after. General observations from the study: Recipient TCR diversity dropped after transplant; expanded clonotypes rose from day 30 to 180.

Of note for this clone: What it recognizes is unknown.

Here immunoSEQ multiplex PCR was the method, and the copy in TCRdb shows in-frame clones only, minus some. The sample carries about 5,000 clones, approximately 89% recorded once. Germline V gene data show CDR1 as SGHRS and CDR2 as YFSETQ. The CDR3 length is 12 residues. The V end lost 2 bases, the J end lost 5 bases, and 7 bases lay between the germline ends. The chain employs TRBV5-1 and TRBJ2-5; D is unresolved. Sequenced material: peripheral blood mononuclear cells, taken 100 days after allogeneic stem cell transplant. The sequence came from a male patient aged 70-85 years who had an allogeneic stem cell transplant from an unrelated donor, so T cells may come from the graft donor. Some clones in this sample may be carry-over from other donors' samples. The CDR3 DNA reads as TGCGCCAGCAGCTTTGAACTGGAGACCCAGTACTTC. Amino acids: CASSFELETQYF.